This TCR beta chain is from a study of T cells after yellow fever vaccination (dated by TCRdb to between 2019 and 2020). In terms of the full investigation: Libraries from fractions with low cell numbers were prepared with the SMART-Seq v4 Ultra Low Input RNA kit. Bulk TCR alpha and beta repertoires were sequenced longitudinally to track T-cell clones before and after primary and booster YFV17D yellow fever vaccination. Two healthy male donors, one aged 18 to 30 and one aged 30 to 40 years, made up the cohort. Blood was drawn at multiple timepoints before and after primary and secondary immunization, with bulk PBMC replicates and cell subsets isolated.

This clonotype was counted ten times or more. The clone's antigen remains unknown. Per-base qualities were not stored, and no clone one base away is much larger. Per the publication, the treatment or condition label means: live attenuated yellow fever vaccine strain. At each blood-draw timepoint, two biological replicates of bulk PBMCs were collected. PBMCs were isolated from peripheral blood using a standard Ficoll-Paque protocol. RNA was extracted with TriZol from bulk PBMCs, CD4 and CD8 fractions, and dextramer-positive and dextramer-negative fractions. CDR1 and CDR2 (DFQATT, SNEGSKA) derive from the germline V gene (reference sequence). The V end loses 5 bases and the J end loses 10 bases, and a stretch of 9 bases separates them. There are 10 amino acids in the CDR3, from cysteine to phenylalanine inclusive. Only the CDR3 region is kept as DNA, spanning 30 bases read in frame from base 1. TCR cDNA was made using 5'RACE template switching, a step that added a universal primer site and unique molecular identifiers. cDNA synthesis was primed from both the TCR alpha and TCR beta constant segments. Two PCR steps were used to amplify libraries, with sample barcodes and sequencing adapters being added in the second step. Sequencing of the libraries was done on either Illumina HiSeq 2500 (2x100 bp) or NovaSeq (2x150 bp). Turning to the authors' computational methods: MIGEC handled demultiplexing of reads and collapsing into UMI consensus sequences, while MiXCR performed V(D)J alignment. Vaccine-responding clonotypes were defined with edgeR using replicate PBMC samples, requiring FDR below 0.01 and a log2 fold change above 5 up to day 15. Each bulk clonotype received a CD4 or CD8 identity based on whether the sequenced CD4 or CD8 repertoire contained that clonotype at higher abundance. TCRdb took the public reads, trimmed them with fastp at Q25, ran MiXCR for clone calling and kept in-frame beta chains. All rows with the same CDR3 protein become a single entry with the most common DNA and genes. The V and J calls, along with clone size, are taken from TCRdb and not from the paper's own processing. The sample includes 500,000 to 650,000 distinct CDR3 sequences, with about 12% observed a single time. Together, the top ten hold more than 13% of the sample.

Paper-wide results and their limitations: Computational filtering was required because FACS-sorted repertoires could contain abundant contaminating clonotypes from the bulk population. After the booster, most clones that had expanded after primary vaccination were detected again (around 95% of CD4 and around nine tenths of CD8), suggesting broad maintenance of memory. A small share of clonotypes was detected in both CD4 and CD8 compartments, with the overlap likely arising from convergent recombination. Because the study included only two donors, the extent to which the findings can be generalized is limited. The secondary T-cell response was weaker than the primary response but faster, peaking on day 5 instead of day 15.

The chain is assembled from TRBV20-1 and TRBJ2-1, with no reliable assignment of the D segment. The specimen was PBMCs, collected on the day of the yellow fever booster vaccination. This receptor was identified in a man aged 25-40 years who received the YFV17D yellow fever vaccine. The DNA is TGCAGTGCTGTTGGGCAAGAGCAGTTCTTC. This is translated as CSAVGQEQFF.